This T cell receptor (beta chain) was retrieved from a study of T-cell reconstitution after alpha-beta-depleted transplantation in children. The study, taken as a whole, reports: Surviving recipient T cells and thymic progenitors produced the high day-60 TCRbeta diversity seen in some patients. In patients about two months after transplant, alpha-beta T cells reportedly arose from several hundred expanded graft clones. Among T cells one year after transplant, newly produced cells accounted for most counts and diversity.

J lost 4 bases, V lost 2 bases, and 5 bases had no gene match. From germline, CDR1 is SGHRS and CDR2 YFSETQ. This CDR3 has 15 amino acids. At least ten counts were recorded for this clonotype. Its specificity is not known. For TCRbeta, the library was prepared with unique molecular identifiers. TCRdb ran MiXCR on the PCR reads and lists one entry per CDR3 protein. In the table there are a few hundred thousand distinct CDR3 sequences, 10% to 15% of which are singletons. The rearrangement links TRBV5-1 to TRBJ2-2; 7 positions match TRBD2. The source is a male patient younger than 18 who had a stem cell transplant for acute myeloid leukemia, so the T cells may come from the graft donor. Sequenced here: PBMCs, mostly from graft donor cells, sampled 360 days after TCRalphabeta/CD19-depleted stem cell transplant. The DNA for the CDR3 is TGCGCCAGCAGCTTTGCTAGCGGTGCCACCGGGGAGCTGTTTTTT. Residues: CASSFASGATGELFF. Full variable domain (missing parts from reference TRBV5-1 and TRBJ2-2): KAGVTQTPRYLIKTRGQQVTLSCSPISGHRSVSWYQQTPGQGLQFLFEYFSETQRNKGNFPGRFSGRQFSNSRSEMNVSTLELGDSALYLCASSFASGATGELFFGEGSRLTVL.